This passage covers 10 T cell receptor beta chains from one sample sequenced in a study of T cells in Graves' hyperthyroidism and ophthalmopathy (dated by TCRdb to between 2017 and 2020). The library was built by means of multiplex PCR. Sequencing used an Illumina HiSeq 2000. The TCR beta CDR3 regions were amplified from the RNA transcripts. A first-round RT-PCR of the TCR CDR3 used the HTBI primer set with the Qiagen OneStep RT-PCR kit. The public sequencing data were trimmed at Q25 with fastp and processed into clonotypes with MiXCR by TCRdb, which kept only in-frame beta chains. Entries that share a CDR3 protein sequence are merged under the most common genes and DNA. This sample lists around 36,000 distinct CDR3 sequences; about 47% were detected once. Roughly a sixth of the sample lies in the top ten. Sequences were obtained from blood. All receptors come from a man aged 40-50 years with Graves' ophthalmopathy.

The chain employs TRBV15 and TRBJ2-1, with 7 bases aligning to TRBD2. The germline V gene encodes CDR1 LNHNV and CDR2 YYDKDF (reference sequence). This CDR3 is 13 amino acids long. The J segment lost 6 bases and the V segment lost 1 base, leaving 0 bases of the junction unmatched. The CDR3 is CATSRGGGNEQFF. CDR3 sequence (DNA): TGTGCCACCAGCAGAGGGGGGGGCAATGAGCAGTTCTTC. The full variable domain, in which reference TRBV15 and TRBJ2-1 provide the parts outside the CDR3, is DAMVIQNPRYQVTQFGKPVTLSCSQTLNHNVMYWYQQKSSQAPKLLFHYYDKDFNNEADTPDNFQSRRPNTSFCFLDIRSPGLGDTAMYLCATSRGGGNEQFFGPGTRLTVL.

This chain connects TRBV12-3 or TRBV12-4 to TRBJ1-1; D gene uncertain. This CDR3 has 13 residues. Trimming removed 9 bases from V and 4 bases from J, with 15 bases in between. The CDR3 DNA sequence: TGTGCCAGTAGTCCTTCCTGGAGCACTGAAGCTTTCTTT. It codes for CASSPSWSTEAFF.

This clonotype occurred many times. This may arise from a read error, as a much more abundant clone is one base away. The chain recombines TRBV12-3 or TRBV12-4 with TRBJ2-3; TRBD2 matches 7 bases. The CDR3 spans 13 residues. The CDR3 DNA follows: TGTGCCAGCGTGGGGGAGGGGCTTGGTACGCAGTGTTTT. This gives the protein CASVGEGLGTQCF.

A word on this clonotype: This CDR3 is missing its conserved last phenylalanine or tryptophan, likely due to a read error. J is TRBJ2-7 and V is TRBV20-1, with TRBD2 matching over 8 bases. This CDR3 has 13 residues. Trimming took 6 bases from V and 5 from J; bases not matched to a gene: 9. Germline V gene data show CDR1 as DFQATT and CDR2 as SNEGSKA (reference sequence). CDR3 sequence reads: CSAGTGGRNEQYI. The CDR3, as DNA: TGCAGTGCAGGGACTGGCGGGAGGAACGAGCAGTACATC.

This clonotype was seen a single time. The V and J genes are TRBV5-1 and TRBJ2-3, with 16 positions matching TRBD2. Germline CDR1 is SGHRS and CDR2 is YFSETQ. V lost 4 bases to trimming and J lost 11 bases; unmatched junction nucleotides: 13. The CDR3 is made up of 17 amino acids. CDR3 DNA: TGCGCCAGCAGCCCGGGACTAGCGGGAGGGCCAAGGGATGAGCAGTATTTT. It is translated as CASSPGLAGGPRDEQYF.

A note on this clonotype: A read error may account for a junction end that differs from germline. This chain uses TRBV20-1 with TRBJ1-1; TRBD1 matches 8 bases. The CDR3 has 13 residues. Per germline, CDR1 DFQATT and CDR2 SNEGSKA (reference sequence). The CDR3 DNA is TGCTGTGCAATAGACGGGACAGGAGGTGTAGCTCTCTTT. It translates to CCAIDGTGGVALF.

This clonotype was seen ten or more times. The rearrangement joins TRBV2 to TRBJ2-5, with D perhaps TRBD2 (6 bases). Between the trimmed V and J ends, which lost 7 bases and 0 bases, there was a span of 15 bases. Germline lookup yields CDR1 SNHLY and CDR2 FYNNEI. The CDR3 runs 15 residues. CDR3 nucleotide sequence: TGTGCCAGCAAGGTTGAGGGAGGCAACCAAGAGACCCAGTACTTC. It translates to CASKVEGGNQETQYF.

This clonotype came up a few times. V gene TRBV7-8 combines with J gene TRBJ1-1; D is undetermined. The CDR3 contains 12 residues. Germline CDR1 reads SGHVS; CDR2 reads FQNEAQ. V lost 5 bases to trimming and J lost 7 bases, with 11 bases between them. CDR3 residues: CASSGSVFEAFF. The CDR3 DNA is TGTGCCAGCAGCGGTTCGGTTTTTGAAGCTTTCTTT. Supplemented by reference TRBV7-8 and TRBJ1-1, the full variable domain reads GAGVSQSPRYKVAKRGQDVALRCDPISGHVSLFWYQQALGQGPEFLTYFQNEAQLDKSGLPSDRFFAERPEGSVSTLKIQRTQQEDSAVYLCASSGSVFEAFFGQGTRLTVV.

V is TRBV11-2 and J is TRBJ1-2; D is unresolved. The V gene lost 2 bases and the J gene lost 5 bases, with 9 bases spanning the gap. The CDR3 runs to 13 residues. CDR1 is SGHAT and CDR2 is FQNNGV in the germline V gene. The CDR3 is CASSLKPAYGYTF. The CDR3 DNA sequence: TGTGCCAGCAGCTTAAAGCCAGCGTATGGCTACACCTTC.

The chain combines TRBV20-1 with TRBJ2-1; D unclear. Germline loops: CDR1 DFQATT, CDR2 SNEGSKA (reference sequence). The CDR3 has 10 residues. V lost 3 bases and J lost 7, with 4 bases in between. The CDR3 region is CSASQNEQFF. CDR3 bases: TGCAGTGCTAGCCAGAATGAGCAGTTCTTC.